This T cell receptor beta chain was sequenced for a study of identical twins. One entry per CDR3 protein, called by TCRdb with MiXCR from the 5' RACE reads. The sample lists approximately 190,000 distinct CDR3 sequences, about 16% occurring once. Germline CDR1 SGHAT, CDR2 FQNNGV. This CDR3 spans 13 amino acids. V was pared by 8 bases and J by 3 bases, with 8 bases between. A single count supports this clonotype. Separately, the same data were catalogued under a study of T cells expressing NK-cell markers. That study reports: In several experiments, sorting was confined to alpha-beta TCR T cells through use of an anti-gamma-delta TCR antibody. These clonotypes also led the CD3+CD56-NKG2C+ fraction in a few donors.

J is TRBJ2-6 and V is TRBV11-2; D remains ambiguous. The sequence was collected from a woman aged 18 to 35 in good health. What was sequenced was CD8+ T cells sorted from blood. The CDR3 loop is CASPINGANVLTF. CDR3 bases: TGTGCCAGCCCCATAAATGGGGCCAACGTCCTGACTTTC.